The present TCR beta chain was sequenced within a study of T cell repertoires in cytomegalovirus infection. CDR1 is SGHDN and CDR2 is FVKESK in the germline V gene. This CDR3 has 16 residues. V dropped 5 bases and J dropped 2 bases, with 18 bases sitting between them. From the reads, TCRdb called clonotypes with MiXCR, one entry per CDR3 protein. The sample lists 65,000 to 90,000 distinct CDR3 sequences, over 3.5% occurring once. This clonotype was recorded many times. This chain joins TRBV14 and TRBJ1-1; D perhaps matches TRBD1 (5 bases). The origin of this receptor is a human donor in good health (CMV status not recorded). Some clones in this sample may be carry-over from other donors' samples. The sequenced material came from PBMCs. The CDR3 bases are TGTGCCAGCAGCATTAGGAGCGTGCAGGGCAACACTGAAGCTTTCTTT. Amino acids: CASSIRSVQGNTEAFF.